The present T cell receptor (beta chain) was sequenced within a study of neurological immune-mediated disorders. Study-level information: Multiple sclerosis patients numbering around 35 comprised approximately 30 relapsing-remitting and 3 secondary progressive patients.

This CDR3 has 16 amino acids. Germline assignment: CDR1 SGDLS and CDR2 YYNGEE. V was clipped by 4 bases and J by 4 bases, with 17 bases between them. There are many counts of this clonotype. TCRdb re-derived calls from the 5' RACE reads in MiXCR, one entry per CDR3 protein. This table has around 69,000 distinct CDR3 sequences, roughly 3.2% appearing once. The source is a man aged 35-49 years with multiple sclerosis. The sample comprised PBMCs. The chain is built from TRBV9 and TRBJ2-2, with D maybe TRBD1 (7 bases). Here the CDR3 DNA reads TGTGCCAGCAGCCTCCAGGGGGGCGCGATCACCGGGGAGCTGTTTTTT. Translating gives CASSLQGGAITGELFF. Looking up the rest from reference TRBV9 and TRBJ2-2 gives the full variable domain: DSGVTQTPKHLITATGQRVTLRCSPRSGDLSVYWYQQSLDQGLQFLIQYYNGEERAKGNILERFSAQQFPDLHSELNLSSLELGDSALYFCASSLQGGAITGELFFGEGSRLTVL.